This T cell receptor (beta chain) was found in a study of T-cell memory formation after mild COVID-19. Study-level information: The TCR clusters were mostly specific to one donor. Study results and caveats: Balance between CD4 and CD8 was seen in clones contracting day 15 to 85, and a CD4+ lean was seen in later expanders. CD4+ contracting clones were mainly CM and EM; CD8+ ones, EMRA. Second-wave clones with a day 37 peak had unconfirmed SARS-CoV-2 specificity.

In TCRdb, the 5' RACE reads were re-called with MiXCR into one record per CDR3 protein. The repertoire has some 330,000 distinct CDR3 sequences, under 25% of them found once; the top ten carry about an eighth. The CDR3 is 14 residues long. CDR1 and CDR2 (germline): DFQATT, SNEGSKA (reference sequence). Trimming cost V 2 bases and J 0 bases, with 8 bases left between them. For this clonotype: Its cognate antigen is unknown.

The chain combines TRBV20-1 with TRBJ2-1, with D perhaps matching TRBD2 (5 bases). The source of this sequence is an adult woman who had mild COVID-19 (a few samples of this study predate the infection). Cell type and time point are not known. Sequencing was carried out using PBMCs or a T cell subset sorted from them (not recorded which). The CDR3 nucleotides read TGCAGTGCTAGACAAGGGAGCTCCTACAATGAGCAGTTCTTC. This codes for CSARQGSSYNEQFF.